This T cell receptor (beta chain) is drawn from a study of blood T cells in healthy people across ages. Trimming stripped 7 bases from V and 0 bases from J, with 15 bases between. Germline CDR1 is SGHAT and CDR2 is FQNNGV. CDR3 length: 16 amino acids. Combining a sample-barcoded 5' primer with a J-beta primer mix, a second PCR ran for about 6 to 11 cycles. MiXCR, run by TCRdb on the 5' RACE reads, gives a single entry per CDR3 protein. The table records approximately 1.5 million distinct CDR3 sequences, roughly two fifths of them present only once. The clonotype originates from a woman under 30 in good health. The specimen sequenced was blood. The rearrangement joins TRBV11-2 to TRBJ2-2; unclear D gene. The CDR3: CASISRERSNTGELFF. CDR3 nucleotides: TGTGCCAGCATCAGTCGAGAACGGTCGAACACCGGGGAGCTGTTTTTT.